The 17 T cell receptor beta chains given below trace back to one sample, sequenced in a study of T cells in Graves' hyperthyroidism and ophthalmopathy. TCR beta CDR3 regions were amplified from RNA transcripts. First-round RT-PCR of the TCR CDR3 relied on the HTBI primer set. TCRdb called the multiplex PCR reads again in MiXCR, with one record for every CDR3 protein. Among fewer than 650,000 distinct CDR3 sequences listed, roughly 14% were seen once. Material for sequencing was blood. These receptors originate from a woman in her 40s with Graves' ophthalmopathy.

Many counts were recorded for this clonotype. The chain employs TRBV6-1 and TRBJ2-5; D is perhaps TRBD2 (6 bases). CDR1 MNHNS and CDR2 SASEGT come from the germline V gene. V lost 4 bases, J lost 5 bases, and 20 bases lay in between. The CDR3 consists of 16 residues. CDR3 protein: CASSVGVKAGSETQYF. The CDR3 coding sequence is TGTGCCAGCAGTGTGGGGGTCAAGGCGGGATCGGAGACCCAGTACTTC.

This clonotype was found many times. The chain links TRBV29-1 to TRBJ1-1; tentative D call: TRBD1 (6 bases). V lost 7 bases, J lost 4 bases, and 16 bases lay in between. This CDR3 has 13 amino acids. Looked up from germline, CDR1 is SQVTM and CDR2 is ANQGSEA. The CDR3, as DNA: TGCAGCGCGCAGGGGTATCGGAGCACTGAAGCTTTCTTT. Its protein is CSAQGYRSTEAFF. The variable domain in full, completed from reference TRBV29-1 and TRBJ1-1, reads SAVISQKPSRDICQRGTSLTIQCQVDSQVTMMFWYRQQPGQSLTLIATANQGSEATYESGFVIDKFPISRPNLTFSTLTVSNMSPEDSSIYLCSAQGYRSTEAFFGQGTRLTVV.

This clonotype was observed a single time. Being one base from a much bigger clone, this may be a read error. The CDR3 loop reads CSVEGTPDSRFSYEQYF. As DNA, the CDR3 is TGCAGCGTTGAAGGAACCCCGGACAGCAGATTCTCCTACGAGCAGTACTTC. The V call is TRBV29-1, the J call TRBJ2-7, with a possible D match to TRBD1 (6 bases). This CDR3 is built from 17 residues. Trimming took 1 base from V and 0 from J, leaving 19 bases between them. CDR1 is SQVTM, CDR2 ANQGSEA, per germline.

The sample holds many counts of this clonotype. This sequence joins TRBV6-2 or TRBV6-3 and TRBJ1-6, with D tentatively TRBD1 (6 bases). From germline, CDR1 is MNHEY and CDR2 SVGEGT. Trimming shortened V by 4 bases and J by 3 bases, and 10 bases separated the two germline ends. This CDR3 has 15 amino acids. The CDR3 sequence: CASSSRDNYNSPLHF. The CDR3 bases are TGTGCCAGCAGTTCTCGGGACAACTATAATTCACCCCTCCACTTT.

This clonotype was seen many times. V and J are TRBV9 and TRBJ2-2; TRBD2 agrees at 10 bases. The J segment lost 4 bases and the V segment lost 1 base, leaving 4 bases of the junction unmatched. The CDR3 covers 16 residues. CDR1 and CDR2 from the germline V gene are SGDLS and YYNGEE. The CDR3 sequence: CASSVPSGRGTGELFF. CDR3 nucleotides: TGTGCCAGCAGCGTACCTAGCGGGAGAGGCACCGGGGAGCTGTTTTTT.

This clonotype was observed at least ten times. V is TRBV20-1 and J is TRBJ2-7, with unresolved D. Germline V gives CDR1 DFQATT, CDR2 SNEGSKA (reference sequence). V lost 0 bases and J 11 bases, leaving 20 bases between the germline ends. The length of the CDR3 is 14 residues. DNA for the CDR3: TGCAGTGCTAGAGATCCTGGACCCCGATCTACAAAGTACTTC. It encodes CSARDPGPRSTKYF.

This clonotype was recorded at least ten times. The chain carries TRBV7-3 and TRBJ2-2; TRBD2 agrees at 10 bases. The CDR3 extends over 17 amino acids. CDR1 is SGHTA and CDR2 is FQGTGA in the germline V gene. The ends lost 5 bases at V and 1 base at J; junction bases unmatched: 7. CDR3 region: CASSPSRTSGNTGELFF. The DNA for the CDR3 is TGTGCCAGCAGCCCTTCTCGGACTAGCGGGAACACCGGGGAGCTGTTTTTT.

This clonotype was seen many times. As DNA, the CDR3 is TGCAGCGTTGGTGAGACAGGGTCGGGTCAGCCCCAGCATTTT. Its translation: CSVGETGSGQPQHF. The genes are TRBV29-1 and TRBJ1-5; 7 bases agree with TRBD1. CDR3 length: 14 amino acids. Trimming took 4 bases from V and 6 from J; bases not matched to a gene: 9. Looked up from germline, CDR1 is SQVTM and CDR2 is ANQGSEA.

This clonotype came up many times. V usage is TRBV6-5 and J usage is TRBJ2-7; TRBD1 matches 9 bases. The germline V gene has CDR1 MNHEY and CDR2 SVGAGI. This CDR3 is built from 19 residues. J was trimmed by 0 bases and V by 6 bases; bases with no gene match: 18. This CDR3 is CASSYTVTGGTGSSYEQYF. The CDR3, as DNA: TGTGCCAGCAGCTACACGGTGACAGGGGGTACTGGGAGCTCCTACGAGCAGTACTTC.

This clonotype was observed at least ten times. The genes are TRBV6-2 or TRBV6-3 and TRBJ1-1; 8 bases are shared with TRBD1. The junction had 6 bases not matched to a gene; V was cut back by 3 bases and J by 6 bases. Looked up from germline, CDR1 is MNHEY and CDR2 is SVGEGT. The CDR3 covers 14 residues. The CDR3 coding sequence is TGTGCCAGCAGTTATTTCCAGGGACAGGCTGAAGCTTTCTTT. It encodes CASSYFQGQAEAFF.

V usage is TRBV11-1 and J usage is TRBJ2-7; TRBD2 is a possible D gene (7 bases). The CDR3 length is 17 residues. CDR1 is SGHAT and CDR2 is FQDESV in the germline V gene (reference sequence). Trimming removed 5 bases at V and 2 bases at J, with 22 bases between. As DNA, the CDR3 is TGTGCCAGCAGCCCCGCCAGGGGCGGGAGCGACACCTACGAGCAGTACTTC. This codes for CASSPARGGSDTYEQYF.

The CDR3 nucleotides are TGTGCCAGCAGGCCAATCGCCAACCGGGAGACCCAGTACTTC. As protein: CASRPIANRETQYF. The V and J genes are TRBV6-2 or TRBV6-3 and TRBJ2-5; D not resolved. The CDR3 sequence is 14 residues long. V was pared by 6 bases and J by 5 bases, with 16 bases between. From germline, CDR1 is MNHEY and CDR2 SVGEGT.

Many counts were recorded for this clonotype. V gene TRBV7-3 combines with J gene TRBJ1-1; D ambiguous. The V end was cut by 6 bases, the J end by 0 bases, with 8 bases between. This CDR3 comprises 13 residues. CDR1 is SGHTA, CDR2 FQGTGA, per germline. Written as DNA, the CDR3 is TGTGCCAGCAGTTCTACGGTGAACACTGAAGCTTTCTTT. Protein product: CASSSTVNTEAFF.

Regarding this clonotype: This may be a read error, as it is one base from a much larger clone. The chain's CDR3 is CARARDFQNSNQPQHF. The CDR3 DNA is TGTGCCAGAGCCCGGGACTTTCAGAATAGCAATCAGCCCCAGCATTTT. The V call is TRBV6-2 or TRBV6-3, the J call TRBJ1-5; D perhaps matches TRBD1 (5 bases). This CDR3 is built from 16 residues. CDR1 is MNHEY and CDR2 is SVGEGT in the germline V gene. The ends were cut back, 9 bases at V and 0 bases at J, with 18 bases in the middle.

This clonotype was recorded many times. The J gene is TRBJ2-7, the V gene TRBV5-1, with 7 bases that match TRBD2. Per germline, CDR1 SGHRS and CDR2 YFSETQ. The length of the CDR3 is 15 residues. V was clipped by 4 bases and J by 1 base; unmatched bases: 8. CDR3 loop: CASSPGGTSSYEQYF. In nucleotides, the CDR3 is TGCGCCAGCAGCCCCGGGGGGACGAGTTCCTACGAGCAGTACTTC.

Many counts were recorded for this clonotype. V and J are TRBV11-2 and TRBJ1-6; 7 bases are a match to TRBD1. Germline CDR1 and CDR2: SGHAT and FQNNGV. V gave up 1 base and J gave up 8 bases; unmatched junction bases: 8. The CDR3 covers 16 residues. This CDR3 is CASSLGHGTADSPLHF. The CDR3 DNA sequence: TGTGCCAGCAGCTTAGGCCACGGGACAGCAGATTCACCCCTCCACTTT.

This clonotype occurred a few times. This chain joins TRBV7-3 and TRBJ2-5; D perhaps matches TRBD1 (5 bases). Deletions cut 0 bases from V and 0 bases from J, with 8 bases between. Germline lookup yields CDR1 SGHTA and CDR2 FQGTGA. This CDR3 has 15 amino acids. The CDR3, as DNA: TGTGCCAGCAGCTTAACTGACAGTGACCAAGAGACCCAGTACTTC. Encoded protein: CASSLTDSDQETQYF.